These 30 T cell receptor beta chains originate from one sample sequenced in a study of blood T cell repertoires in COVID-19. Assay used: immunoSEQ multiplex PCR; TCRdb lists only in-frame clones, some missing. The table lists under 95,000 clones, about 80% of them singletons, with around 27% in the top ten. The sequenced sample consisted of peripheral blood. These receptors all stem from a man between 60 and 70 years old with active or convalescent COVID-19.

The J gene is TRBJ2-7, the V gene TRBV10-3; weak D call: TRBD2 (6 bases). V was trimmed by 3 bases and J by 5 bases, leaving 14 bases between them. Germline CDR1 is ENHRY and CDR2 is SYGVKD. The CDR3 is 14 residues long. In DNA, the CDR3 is TGTGCCATCAGTGACCGGGGGTCTGTAGACGAGCAGTACTTC. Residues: CAISDRGSVDEQYF.

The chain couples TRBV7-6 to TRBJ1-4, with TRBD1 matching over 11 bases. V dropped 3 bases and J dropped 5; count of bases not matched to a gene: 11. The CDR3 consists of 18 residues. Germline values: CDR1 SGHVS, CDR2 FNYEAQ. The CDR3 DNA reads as TGTGCCAGCAGCTTGACTCCTAGGACAGGGGGCAGGAATGAAAAACTGTTTTTT. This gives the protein CASSLTPRTGGRNEKLFF.

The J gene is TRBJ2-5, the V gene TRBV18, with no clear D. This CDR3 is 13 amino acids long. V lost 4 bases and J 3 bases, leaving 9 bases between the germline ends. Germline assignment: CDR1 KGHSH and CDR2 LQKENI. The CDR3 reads CASSQTTEETQYF. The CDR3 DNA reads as TGTGCCAGCTCACAGACAACCGAAGAGACCCAGTACTTC.

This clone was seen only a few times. The CDR3 coding sequence is TGTGCCAGCAGCCTTCGACTAGCGGGGGGGATGTCCGGGGCCAACGTCCTGACTTTC. Its translation: CASSLRLAGGMSGANVLTF. The chain carries TRBV4-2 and TRBJ2-6; TRBD2 matches 14 bases. This CDR3 has 19 amino acids. J gave up 4 bases and V 4 bases, and 9 bases lay outside the gene matches. Germline-derived CDR1 and CDR2 are LGHNA and YNFKEQ.

The CDR3 is CASSYSEGNQPQHF. Here the CDR3 DNA reads TGTGCCAGCAGTTACTCAGAGGGAAATCAGCCCCAGCATTTT. The chain joins TRBV6-5 to TRBJ1-5; no clear D gene. V lost 0 bases and J lost 4, with 7 bases in between. The CDR3 has 14 amino acids. Per germline, CDR1 MNHEY and CDR2 SVGAGI.

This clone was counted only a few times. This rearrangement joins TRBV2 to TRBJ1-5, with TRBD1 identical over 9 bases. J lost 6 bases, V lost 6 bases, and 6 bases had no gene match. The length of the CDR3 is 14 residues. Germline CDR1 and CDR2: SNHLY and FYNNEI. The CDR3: CASRDRGTGQPQHF. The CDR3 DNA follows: TGTGCCAGCAGGGACAGGGGTACAGGTCAGCCCCAGCATTTT. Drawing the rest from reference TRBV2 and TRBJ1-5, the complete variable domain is EPEVTQTPSHQVTQMGQEVILRCVPISNHLYFYWYRQILGQKVEFLVSFYNNEISEKSEIFDDQFSVERPDGSNFTLKIRSTKLEDSAMYFCASRDRGTGQPQHFGDGTRLSIL.

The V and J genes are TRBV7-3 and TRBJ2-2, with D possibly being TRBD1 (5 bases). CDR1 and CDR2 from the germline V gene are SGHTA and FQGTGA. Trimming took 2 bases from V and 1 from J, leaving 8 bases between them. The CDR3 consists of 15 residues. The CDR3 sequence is CASSLQGWNTGELFF. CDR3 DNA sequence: TGTGCCAGCAGCTTACAGGGATGGAACACCGGGGAGCTGTTTTTT.

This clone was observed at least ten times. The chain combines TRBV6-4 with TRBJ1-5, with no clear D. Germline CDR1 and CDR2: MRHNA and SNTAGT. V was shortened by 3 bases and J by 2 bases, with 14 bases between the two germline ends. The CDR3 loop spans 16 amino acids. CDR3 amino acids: CASSDLPPGGNQPQHF. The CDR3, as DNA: TGTGCCAGCAGTGATCTCCCGCCCGGGGGCAATCAGCCCCAGCATTTT.

CDR3 sequence (DNA): TGTGCCATCAGTGAGTCGCCGGTCTCCCAGGGGGATACGCAGTATTTT. Translating it yields CAISESPVSQGDTQYF. The gene calls are TRBV10-3 and TRBJ2-3; maybe TRBD1 (6 bases). CDR3 length: 16 residues. The germline V gene has CDR1 ENHRY and CDR2 SYGVKD. V was shortened by 0 bases and J by 6 bases, with 16 bases between the two germline ends.

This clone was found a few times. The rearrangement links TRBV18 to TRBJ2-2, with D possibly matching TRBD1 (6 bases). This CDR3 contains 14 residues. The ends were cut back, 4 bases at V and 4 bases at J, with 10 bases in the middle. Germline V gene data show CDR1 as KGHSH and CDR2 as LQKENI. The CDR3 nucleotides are TGTGCCAGCTCACACTTGGACAGCACCGGGGAGCTGTTTTTT. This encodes CASSHLDSTGELFF.

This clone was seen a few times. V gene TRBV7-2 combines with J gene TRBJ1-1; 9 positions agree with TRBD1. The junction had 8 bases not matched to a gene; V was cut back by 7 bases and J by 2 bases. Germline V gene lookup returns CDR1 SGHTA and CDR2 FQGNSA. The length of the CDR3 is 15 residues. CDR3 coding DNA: TGTGCCAGCAACACACAGGGGGCTTCCAACACTGAAGCTTTCTTT. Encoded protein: CASNTQGASNTEAFF.

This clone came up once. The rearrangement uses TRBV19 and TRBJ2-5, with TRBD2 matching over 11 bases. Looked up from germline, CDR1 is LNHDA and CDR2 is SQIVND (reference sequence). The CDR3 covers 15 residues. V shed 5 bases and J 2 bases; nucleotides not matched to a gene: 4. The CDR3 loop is CASSGSSGGQETQYF. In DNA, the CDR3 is TGTGCCAGTAGTGGGTCTAGCGGGGGGCAAGAGACCCAGTACTTC.

CDR3 loop: CASTPDRGGYNEQFF. CDR3 nucleotides: TGTGCCAGCACCCCCGATCGCGGGGGATACAATGAGCAGTTCTTC. The rearrangement links TRBV5-4 to TRBJ2-1; 7 bases agree with TRBD2. The CDR3 extends over 15 amino acids. Germline assignment: CDR1 SGHNT and CDR2 YYREEE (reference sequence). V was pared by 6 bases and J by 4 bases, with 10 bases of the junction left unmatched.

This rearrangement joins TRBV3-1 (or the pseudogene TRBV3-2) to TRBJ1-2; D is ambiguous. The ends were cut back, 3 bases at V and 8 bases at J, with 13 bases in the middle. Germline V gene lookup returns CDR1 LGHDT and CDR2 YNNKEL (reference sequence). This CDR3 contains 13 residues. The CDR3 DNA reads TGTGCCAGCAGCCAGGTCAGCGCGGGGGGCTACACCTTC. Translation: CASSQVSAGGYTF.

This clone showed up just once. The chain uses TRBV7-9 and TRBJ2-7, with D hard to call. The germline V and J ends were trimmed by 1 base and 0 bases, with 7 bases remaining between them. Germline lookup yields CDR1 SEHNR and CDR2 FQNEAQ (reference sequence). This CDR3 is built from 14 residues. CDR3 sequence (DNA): TGTGCCAGCAGCTTAGGCAGTCTCTCCTACGAGCAGTACTTC. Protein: CASSLGSLSYEQYF.

The CDR3 bases are TGTGCCTGGAATCCGACAGGGGCTTCACCCCTCCACTTT. The encoded protein is CAWNPTGASPLHF. The V and J genes are TRBV30 and TRBJ1-6; TRBD1 agrees at 8 bases. Germline loops: CDR1 GTSNPN, CDR2 SVGIG (reference sequence). The CDR3 spans 13 residues. Unmatched junction bases numbered 5, after V lost 4 bases and J lost 9 bases. The entire variable domain, with the rest obtained from reference TRBV30 and TRBJ1-6, is as follows: SQTIHQWPATLVQPVGSPLSLECTVEGTSNPNLYWYRQAAGRGLQLLFYSVGIGQISSEVPQNLSASRPQDRQFILSSKKLLLSDSGFYLCAWNPTGASPLHFGNGTRLTVT.

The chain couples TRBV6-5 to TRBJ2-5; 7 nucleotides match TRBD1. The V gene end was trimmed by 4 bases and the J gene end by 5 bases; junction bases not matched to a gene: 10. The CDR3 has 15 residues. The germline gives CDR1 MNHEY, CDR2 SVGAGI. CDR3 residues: CASSLAPRGFETQYF. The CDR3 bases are TGTGCCAGCAGTTTAGCTCCCAGGGGGTTTGAGACCCAGTACTTC.

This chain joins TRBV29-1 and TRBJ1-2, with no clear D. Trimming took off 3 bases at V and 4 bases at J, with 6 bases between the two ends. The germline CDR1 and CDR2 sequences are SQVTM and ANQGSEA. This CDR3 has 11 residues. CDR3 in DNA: TGCAGCGTTGACCTTGTCTATGGCTACACCTTC. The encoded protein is CSVDLVYGYTF.

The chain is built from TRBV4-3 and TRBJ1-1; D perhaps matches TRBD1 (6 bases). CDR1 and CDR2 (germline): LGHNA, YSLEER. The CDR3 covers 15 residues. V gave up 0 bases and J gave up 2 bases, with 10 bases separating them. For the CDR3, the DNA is TGCGCCAGCAGCCAAGACTGGGGGCTAAACACTGAAGCTTTCTTT. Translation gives CASSQDWGLNTEAFF.

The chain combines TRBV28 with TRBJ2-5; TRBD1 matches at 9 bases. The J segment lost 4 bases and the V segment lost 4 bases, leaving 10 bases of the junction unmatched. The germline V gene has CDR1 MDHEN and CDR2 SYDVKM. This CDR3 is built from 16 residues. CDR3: CASSSYRQGDRETQYF. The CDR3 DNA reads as TGTGCCAGCAGTTCCTACCGACAGGGGGATCGAGAGACCCAGTACTTC.

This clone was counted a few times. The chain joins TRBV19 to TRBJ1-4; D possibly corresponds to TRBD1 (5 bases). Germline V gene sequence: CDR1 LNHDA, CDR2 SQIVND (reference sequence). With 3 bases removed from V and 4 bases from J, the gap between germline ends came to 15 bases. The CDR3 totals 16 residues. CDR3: CASSIRQGVLNEKLFF. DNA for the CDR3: TGTGCCAGTAGTATCCGGCAGGGCGTCCTTAATGAAAAACTGTTTTTT.

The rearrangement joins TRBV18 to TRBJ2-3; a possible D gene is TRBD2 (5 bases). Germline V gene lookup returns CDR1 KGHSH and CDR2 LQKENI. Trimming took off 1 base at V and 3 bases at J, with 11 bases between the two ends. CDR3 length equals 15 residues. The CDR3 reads CASSPQVGRTDTQYF. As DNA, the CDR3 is TGTGCCAGCTCACCACAGGTGGGGAGAACAGATACGCAGTATTTT.

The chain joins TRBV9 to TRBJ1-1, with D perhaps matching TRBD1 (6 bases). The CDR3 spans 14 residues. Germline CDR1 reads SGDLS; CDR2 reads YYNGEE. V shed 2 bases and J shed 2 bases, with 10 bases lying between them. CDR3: CASSVSGHNTEAFF. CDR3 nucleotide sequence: TGTGCCAGCAGCGTGTCGGGACACAACACTGAAGCTTTCTTT.

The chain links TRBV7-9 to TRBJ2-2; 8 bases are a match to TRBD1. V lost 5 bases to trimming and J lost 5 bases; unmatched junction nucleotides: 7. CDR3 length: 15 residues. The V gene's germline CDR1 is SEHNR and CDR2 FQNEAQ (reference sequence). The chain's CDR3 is CASSPRRTGTGELFF. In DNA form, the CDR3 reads TGTGCCAGCAGCCCGAGAAGGACAGGGACCGGGGAGCTGTTTTTT.

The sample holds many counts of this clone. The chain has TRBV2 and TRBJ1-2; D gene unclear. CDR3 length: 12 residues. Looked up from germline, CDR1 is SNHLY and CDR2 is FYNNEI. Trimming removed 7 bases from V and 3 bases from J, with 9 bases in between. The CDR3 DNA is TGTGCCAGCAAAGTAACAGACTATGGCTACACCTTC. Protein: CASKVTDYGYTF.

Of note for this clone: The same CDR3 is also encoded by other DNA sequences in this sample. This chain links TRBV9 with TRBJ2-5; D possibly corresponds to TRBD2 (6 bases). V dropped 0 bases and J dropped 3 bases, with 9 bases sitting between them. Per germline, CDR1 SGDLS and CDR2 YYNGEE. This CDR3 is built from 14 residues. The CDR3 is CASSVARGEETQYF. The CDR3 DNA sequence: TGTGCCAGCAGCGTAGCACGCGGGGAAGAGACCCAGTACTTC.

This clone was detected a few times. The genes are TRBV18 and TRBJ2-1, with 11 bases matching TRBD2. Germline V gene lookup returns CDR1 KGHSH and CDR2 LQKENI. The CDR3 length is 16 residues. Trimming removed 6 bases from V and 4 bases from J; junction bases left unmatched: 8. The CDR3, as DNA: TGTGCCAGCTCGACCATTAGCGGGGGGGGATACAATGAGCAGTTCTTC. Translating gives CASSTISGGGYNEQFF.

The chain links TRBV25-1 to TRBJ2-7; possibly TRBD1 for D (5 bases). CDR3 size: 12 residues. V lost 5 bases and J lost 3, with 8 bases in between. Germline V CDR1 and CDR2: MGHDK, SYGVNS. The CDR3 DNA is TGTGCCAGCAGTTGGCAGGGCTACGAGCAGTACTTC. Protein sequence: CASSWQGYEQYF.

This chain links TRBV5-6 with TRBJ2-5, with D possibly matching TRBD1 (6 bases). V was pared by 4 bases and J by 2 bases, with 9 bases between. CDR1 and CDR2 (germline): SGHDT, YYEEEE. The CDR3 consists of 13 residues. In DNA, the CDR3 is TGTGCCAGCAGCCACGGACAGCAAGAGACCCAGTACTTC. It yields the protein CASSHGQQETQYF.

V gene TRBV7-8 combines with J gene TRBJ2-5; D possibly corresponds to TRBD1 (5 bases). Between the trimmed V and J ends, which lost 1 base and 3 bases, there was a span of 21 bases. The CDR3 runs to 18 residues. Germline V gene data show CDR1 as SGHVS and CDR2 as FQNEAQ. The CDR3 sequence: CASSLERRTSHPKETQYF. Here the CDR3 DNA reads TGTGCCAGCAGCTTAGAAAGGCGGACATCTCACCCTAAAGAGACCCAGTACTTC. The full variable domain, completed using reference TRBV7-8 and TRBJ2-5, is GAGVSQSPRYKVAKRGQDVALRCDPISGHVSLFWYQQALGQGPEFLTYFQNEAQLDKSGLPSDRFFAERPEGSVSTLKIQRTQQEDSAVYLCASSLERRTSHPKETQYFGPGTRLLVL.